This paragraph covers one TCR beta chain sequence. Its antigen is undetermined. Assay: immunoSEQ multiplex PCR; the TCRdb copy retains only in-frame clones and omits some. The table shows tens of thousands of clones, with around 72% occurring only once. Germline V gene sequence: CDR1 LGHNA, CDR2 YNFKEQ. CDR3 length equals 15 residues. Trimming took 7 bases from V and 2 from J, leaving 18 bases between them. The data belong to a study of vaccination effects on CD4 cells after COVID-19. Sequencing in the ViraFEST assay came after antigen-specific CD4+ T cells had been expanded with viral peptide pools, which were used to stimulate PBMC. Between days 9 and 10 of culture, CD4+ T cells were separated out. Vaccine recipients, nucleocapsid antibody negative, had no prior SARS-CoV-2 infection.

This chain uses TRBV4-2 with TRBJ2-7, with D perhaps TRBD1 (6 bases). Sequences were derived from CD4+ T cells from PBMCs cultured with HCoV-OC43 spike peptides, sampled before COVID-19 vaccination. The subset denotes: HCoV-OC43 spike overlapping peptide pool stimulation. This receptor was identified in a human donor who received a COVID-19 vaccine. This CDR3 is CASTLSAQGTYEQYV. The CDR3 bases are TGTGCCAGCACCCTAAGCGCTCAGGGGACCTACGAGCAGTACGTC.